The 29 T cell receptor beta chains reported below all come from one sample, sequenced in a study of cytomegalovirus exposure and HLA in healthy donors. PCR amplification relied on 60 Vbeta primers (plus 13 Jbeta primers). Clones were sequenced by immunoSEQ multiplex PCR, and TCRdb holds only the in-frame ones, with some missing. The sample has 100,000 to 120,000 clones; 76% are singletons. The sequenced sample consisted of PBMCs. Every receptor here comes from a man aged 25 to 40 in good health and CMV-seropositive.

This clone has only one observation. The CDR3 region is CASSLGTPGRETQYF. The CDR3 region has the DNA TGTGCCAGCAGCCTCGGGACTCCCGGACGGGAGACCCAGTACTTC. The gene calls are TRBV7-9 and TRBJ2-5, with D possibly TRBD2 on 6 matching bases. V gave up 5 bases and J gave up 5 bases, with 18 bases separating them. Germline V CDR1 and CDR2: SEHNR, FQNEAQ (reference sequence). The CDR3 sequence is 15 residues long.

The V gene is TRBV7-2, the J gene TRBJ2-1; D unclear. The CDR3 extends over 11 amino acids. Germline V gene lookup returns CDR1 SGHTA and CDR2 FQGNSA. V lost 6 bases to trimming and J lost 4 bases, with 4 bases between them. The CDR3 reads CASRQYNEQFF. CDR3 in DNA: TGTGCCAGCAGGCAGTACAATGAGCAGTTCTTC. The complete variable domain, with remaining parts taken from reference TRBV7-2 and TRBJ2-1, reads GAGVSQSPSNKVTEKGKDVELRCDPISGHTALYWYRQSLGQGLEFLIYFQGNSAPDKSGLPSDRFSAERTGGSVSTLTIQRTQQEDSAVYLCASRQYNEQFFGPGTRLTVL.

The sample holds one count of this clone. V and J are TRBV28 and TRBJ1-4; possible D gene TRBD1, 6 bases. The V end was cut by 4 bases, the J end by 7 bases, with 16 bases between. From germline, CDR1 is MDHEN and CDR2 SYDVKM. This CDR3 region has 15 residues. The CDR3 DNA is TGTGCCAGCAGTTCCGGACAGTCTAGGAGTGAAAAACTGTTTTTT. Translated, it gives CASSSGQSRSEKLFF.

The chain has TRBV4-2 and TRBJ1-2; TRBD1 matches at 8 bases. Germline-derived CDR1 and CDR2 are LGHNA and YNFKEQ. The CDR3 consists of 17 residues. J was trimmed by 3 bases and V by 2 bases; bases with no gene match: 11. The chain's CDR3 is CASSQPQQGGSDYGYTF. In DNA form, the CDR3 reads TGTGCCAGCAGCCAACCGCAACAGGGGGGCAGTGACTATGGCTACACCTTC.

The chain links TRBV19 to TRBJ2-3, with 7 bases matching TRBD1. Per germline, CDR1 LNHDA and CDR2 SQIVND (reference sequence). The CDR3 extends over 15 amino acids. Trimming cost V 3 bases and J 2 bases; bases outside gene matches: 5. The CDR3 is CASSIDRDPTDTQYF. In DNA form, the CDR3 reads TGTGCCAGTAGTATTGACAGGGATCCCACAGATACGCAGTATTTT.

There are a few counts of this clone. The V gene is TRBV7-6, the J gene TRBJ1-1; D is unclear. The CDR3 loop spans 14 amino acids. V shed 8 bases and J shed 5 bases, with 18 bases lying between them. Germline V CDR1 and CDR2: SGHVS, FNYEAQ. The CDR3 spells CASPGWRAGTEAFF. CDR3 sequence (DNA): TGTGCCAGCCCCGGGTGGAGGGCGGGGACTGAAGCTTTCTTT.

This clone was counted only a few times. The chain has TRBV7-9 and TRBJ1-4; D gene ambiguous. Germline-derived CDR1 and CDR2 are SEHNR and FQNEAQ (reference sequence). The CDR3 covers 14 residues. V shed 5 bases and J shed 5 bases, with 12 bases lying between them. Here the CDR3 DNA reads TGTGCCAGCAGCCCCGGACTCGCGAATGAAAAACTGTTTTTT. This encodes CASSPGLANEKLFF.

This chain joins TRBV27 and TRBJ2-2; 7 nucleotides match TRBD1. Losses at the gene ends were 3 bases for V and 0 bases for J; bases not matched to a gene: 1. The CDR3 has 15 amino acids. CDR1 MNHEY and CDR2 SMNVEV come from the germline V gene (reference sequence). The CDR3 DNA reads TGTGCCAGCAGTTTTGGGACAGCGAACACCGGGGAGCTGTTTTTT. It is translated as CASSFGTANTGELFF.

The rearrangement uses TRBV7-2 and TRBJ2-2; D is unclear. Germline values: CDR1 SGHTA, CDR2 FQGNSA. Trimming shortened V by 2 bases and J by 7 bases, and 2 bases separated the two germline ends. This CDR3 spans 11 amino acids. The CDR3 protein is CASSLLGELFF. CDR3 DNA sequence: TGTGCCAGCAGCTTACTCGGGGAGCTGTTTTTT.

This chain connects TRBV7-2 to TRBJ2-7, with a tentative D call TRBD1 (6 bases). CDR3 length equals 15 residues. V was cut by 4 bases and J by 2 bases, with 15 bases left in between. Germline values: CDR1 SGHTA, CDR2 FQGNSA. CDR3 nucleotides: TGTGCCAGCAGCTCGGACAGCCGGATGACCTACGAGCAGTACTTC. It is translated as CASSSDSRMTYEQYF.

CDR3: CASSLGGSGTDTQYF. CDR3 bases: TGCGCCAGCAGCTTGGGTGGTAGCGGCACAGATACGCAGTATTTT. This chain uses TRBV5-1 with TRBJ2-3; D may be TRBD2 (5 bases). V dropped 0 bases and J dropped 1 base, with 9 bases sitting between them. CDR3 size: 15 residues. Germline CDR1 SGHRS, CDR2 YFSETQ. The full variable domain, rest sourced from reference TRBV5-1 and TRBJ2-3, is KAGVTQTPRYLIKTRGQQVTLSCSPISGHRSVSWYQQTPGQGLQFLFEYFSETQRNKGNFPGRFSGRQFSNSRSEMNVSTLELGDSALYLCASSLGGSGTDTQYFGPGTRLTVL.

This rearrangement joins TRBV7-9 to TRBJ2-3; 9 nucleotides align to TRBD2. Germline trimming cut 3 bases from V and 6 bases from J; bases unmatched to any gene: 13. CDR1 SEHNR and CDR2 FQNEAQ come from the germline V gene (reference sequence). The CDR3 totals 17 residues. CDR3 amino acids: CASSFPRAGGLSDTQYF. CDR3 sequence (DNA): TGTGCCAGCAGCTTTCCGAGGGCGGGGGGGCTTTCGGATACGCAGTATTTT.

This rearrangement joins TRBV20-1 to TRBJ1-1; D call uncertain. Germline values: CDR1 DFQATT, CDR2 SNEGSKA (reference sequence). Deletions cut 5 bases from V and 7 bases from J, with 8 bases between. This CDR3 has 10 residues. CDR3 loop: CSARWFEAFF. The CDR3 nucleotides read TGCAGTGCTCGGTGGTTTGAAGCTTTCTTT.

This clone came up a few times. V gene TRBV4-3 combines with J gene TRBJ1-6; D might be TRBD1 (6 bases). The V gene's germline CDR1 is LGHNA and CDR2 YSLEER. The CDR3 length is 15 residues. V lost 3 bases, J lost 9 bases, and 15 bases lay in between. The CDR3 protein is CASSQRGARGSPLHF. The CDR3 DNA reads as TGCGCCAGCAGCCAGCGGGGGGCGCGGGGTTCACCCCTCCACTTT.

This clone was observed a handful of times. The CDR3 coding sequence is TGTGCCAGCAGCTTAGTCTGGCCTAGCGGGGATATCTACAATGAGCAGTTCTTC. It codes for CASSLVWPSGDIYNEQFF. V usage is TRBV11-1 and J usage is TRBJ2-1; 9 bases map to TRBD2. The CDR3 extends over 18 amino acids. V shed 1 base and J 3 bases; nucleotides not matched to a gene: 10. CDR1 is SGHAT and CDR2 is FQDESV in the germline V gene (reference sequence).

CDR3 nucleotides: TGTGCCAGCAGCGTAGCTGACCGGGACACCGGGGAGCTGTTTTTT. It is translated as CASSVADRDTGELFF. This rearrangement joins TRBV9 to TRBJ2-2, with D uncertain. Trimming shortened V by 0 bases and J by 3 bases, and 9 bases separated the two germline ends. Germline V gene lookup returns CDR1 SGDLS and CDR2 YYNGEE. This CDR3 contains 15 residues. Filled out from reference TRBV9 and TRBJ2-2, the complete variable domain reads DSGVTQTPKHLITATGQRVTLRCSPRSGDLSVYWYQQSLDQGLQFLIQYYNGEERAKGNILERFSAQQFPDLHSELNLSSLELGDSALYFCASSVADRDTGELFFGEGSRLTVL.

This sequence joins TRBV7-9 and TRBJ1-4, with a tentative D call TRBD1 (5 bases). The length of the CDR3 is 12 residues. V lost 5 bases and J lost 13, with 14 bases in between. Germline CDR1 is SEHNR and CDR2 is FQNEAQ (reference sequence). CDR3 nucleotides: TGTGCCAGCAGCCCCGGGGGGGGAGGACTGTTTTTT. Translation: CASSPGGGGLFF.

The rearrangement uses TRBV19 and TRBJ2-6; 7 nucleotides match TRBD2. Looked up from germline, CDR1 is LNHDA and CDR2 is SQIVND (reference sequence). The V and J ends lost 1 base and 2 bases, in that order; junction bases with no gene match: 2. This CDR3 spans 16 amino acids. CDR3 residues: CASSIVGGTGANVLTF. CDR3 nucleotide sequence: TGTGCCAGTAGTATAGTCGGGGGGACTGGGGCCAACGTCCTGACTTTC.

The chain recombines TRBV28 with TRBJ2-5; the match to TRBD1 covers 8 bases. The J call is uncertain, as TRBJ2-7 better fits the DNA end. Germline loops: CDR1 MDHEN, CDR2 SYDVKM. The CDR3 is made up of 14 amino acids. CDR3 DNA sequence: TGTGCCAGCAGTCTTGGACAGGGCGCCTACGAGCAGTACTTC. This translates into CASSLGQGAYEQYF.

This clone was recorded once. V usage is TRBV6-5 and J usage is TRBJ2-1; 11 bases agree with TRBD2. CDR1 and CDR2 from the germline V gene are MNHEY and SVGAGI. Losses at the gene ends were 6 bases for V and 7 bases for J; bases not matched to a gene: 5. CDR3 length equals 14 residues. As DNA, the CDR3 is TGTGCCAGCAGGCTAGCGGGGGGCCGGAATGAGCAGTTCTTC. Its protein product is CASRLAGGRNEQFF.

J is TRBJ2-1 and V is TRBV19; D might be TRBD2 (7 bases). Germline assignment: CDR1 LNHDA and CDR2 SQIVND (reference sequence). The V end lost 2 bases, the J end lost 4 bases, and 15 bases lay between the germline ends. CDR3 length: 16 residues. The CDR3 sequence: CASSITRGAWYNEQFF. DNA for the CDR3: TGTGCCAGTAGTATAACTCGGGGGGCCTGGTACAATGAGCAGTTCTTC.

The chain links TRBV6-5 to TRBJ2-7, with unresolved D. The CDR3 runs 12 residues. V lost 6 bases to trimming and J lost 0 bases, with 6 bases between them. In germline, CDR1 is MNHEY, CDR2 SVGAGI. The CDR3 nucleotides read TGTGCCAGCAGCCAGGACTCCTACGAGCAGTACTTC. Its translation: CASSQDSYEQYF.

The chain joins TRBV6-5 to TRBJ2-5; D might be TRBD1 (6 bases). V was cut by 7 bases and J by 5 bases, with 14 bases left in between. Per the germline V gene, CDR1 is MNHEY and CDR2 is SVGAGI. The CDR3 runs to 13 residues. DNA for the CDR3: TGTGCCAGCAAAGCAGGGGCCTTTGAGACCCAGTACTTC. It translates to CASKAGAFETQYF.

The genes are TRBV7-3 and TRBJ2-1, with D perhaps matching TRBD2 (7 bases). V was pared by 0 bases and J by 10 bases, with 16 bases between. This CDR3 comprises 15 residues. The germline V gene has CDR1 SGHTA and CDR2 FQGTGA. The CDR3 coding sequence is TGTGCCAGCAGCTTAACGGTGTCGGGGGGCGGGGAGCAGTTCTTC. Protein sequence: CASSLTVSGGGEQFF.

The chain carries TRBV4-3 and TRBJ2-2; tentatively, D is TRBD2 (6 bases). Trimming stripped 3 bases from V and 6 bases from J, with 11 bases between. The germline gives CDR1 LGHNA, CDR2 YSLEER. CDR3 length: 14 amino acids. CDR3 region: CASSHRTSSGELFF. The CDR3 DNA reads TGCGCCAGCAGCCACCGTACTAGCTCCGGGGAGCTGTTTTTT.

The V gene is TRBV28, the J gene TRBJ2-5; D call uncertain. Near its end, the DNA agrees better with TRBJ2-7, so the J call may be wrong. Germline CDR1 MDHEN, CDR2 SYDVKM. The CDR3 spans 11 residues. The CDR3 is CASSLQAEQYF. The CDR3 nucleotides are TGTGCCAGCAGTCTCCAGGCCGAGCAGTACTTC.

In DNA, the CDR3 is TGCGCCAGCAGCCGGGGGGGGACCCAGTACTTC. The encoded protein is CASSRGGTQYF. The rearrangement uses TRBV4-3 and TRBJ2-5, with 7 bases lining up with TRBD2. Germline V gene lookup returns CDR1 LGHNA and CDR2 YSLEER. The trim removed 4 bases at V and 7 bases at J, leaving 0 bases unmatched. This CDR3 is built from 11 residues.

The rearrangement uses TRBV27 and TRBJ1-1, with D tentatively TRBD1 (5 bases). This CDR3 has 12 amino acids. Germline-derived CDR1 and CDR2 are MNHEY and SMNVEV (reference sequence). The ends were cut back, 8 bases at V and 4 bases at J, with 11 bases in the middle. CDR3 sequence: CASGAGGTEAFF. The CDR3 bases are TGTGCCAGCGGGGCCGGGGGCACTGAAGCTTTCTTT.

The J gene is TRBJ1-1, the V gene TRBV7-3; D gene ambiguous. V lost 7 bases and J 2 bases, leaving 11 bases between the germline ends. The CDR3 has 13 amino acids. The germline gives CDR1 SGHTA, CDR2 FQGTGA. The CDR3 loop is CASKLGVNTEAFF. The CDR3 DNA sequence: TGTGCCAGCAAGCTCGGGGTTAACACTGAAGCTTTCTTT.